This TCR beta chain was identified during a study of blood T cell repertoires in COVID-19. Across the study: Samples of COVID-19 (acute and convalescent) were obtained from the United States, Italy and Spain. T cells, B-cell-depleted T cells, or PBMCs supplied cDNA or gDNA.

Authors' analysis steps: Reference gene primer amplification gave estimated nucleated cell counts. The assay was immunoSEQ multiplex PCR, and TCRdb's table has in-frame clones only and misses some. V and J calls plus clone size are reproduced from that table; the DNA served to infer D and trimming. The sample records some 280,000 clones, around four fifths being singletons. This CDR3 contains 16 residues. Per the germline V gene, CDR1 is SGDLS and CDR2 is YYNGEE. V lost 1 base, J lost 4 bases, and 17 bases lay in between. The chain uses TRBV9 and TRBJ2-5, with a tentative D call TRBD2 (5 bases). This receptor was identified in a woman aged 45-60 years with active or convalescent COVID-19. The specimen sequenced was peripheral blood. The DNA for the CDR3 is TGTGCCAGCAGCGTATTCGTGGGAGATTACGGAGAGACCCAGTACTTC. Its protein product is CASSVFVGDYGETQYF.